This entry lists 8 T cell receptor beta chains sequenced from one sample in a study of blood T cell repertoires in COVID-19. Only in-frame clones appear in the TCRdb table, and some are missing; sequencing was by immunoSEQ multiplex PCR. The sample carries around 230,000 clones, 85% recorded once. Sequencing was carried out using peripheral blood. These receptors originate from a man between 45 and 60 years old with COVID-19, enrolled during active disease.

The chain links TRBV6-5 to TRBJ2-1; D possibly corresponds to TRBD2 (5 bases). With 4 bases removed from V and 3 bases from J, the gap between germline ends came to 16 bases. CDR1 and CDR2 from the germline V gene are MNHEY and SVGAGI. This CDR3 has 16 amino acids. CDR3 DNA sequence: TGTGCCAGCAGTTCGTTGGTACTAGAATTCTACAATGAGCAGTTCTTC. Translated: CASSSLVLEFYNEQFF.

This clone was seen only a few times. The chain carries TRBV7-8 and TRBJ1-6, with 7 bases aligning to TRBD1. Unmatched junction bases numbered 7, after V lost 5 bases and J lost 9 bases. The CDR3 covers 14 residues. Per germline, CDR1 SGHVS and CDR2 FQNEAQ. The CDR3 is CASSGLQGTSPLHF. In DNA form, the CDR3 reads TGTGCCAGCAGCGGCTTACAGGGGACTTCACCCCTCCACTTT.

This clone was detected once. The V and J genes are TRBV11-2 and TRBJ2-1, with a weak D call TRBD1 (6 bases). The length of the CDR3 is 16 residues. Trimming stripped 2 bases from V and 6 bases from J, with 17 bases between. CDR1 is SGHAT and CDR2 is FQNNGV in the germline V gene. The CDR3 DNA follows: TGTGCCAGCAGCTTACCGGCGGTGGGGGCACGCAATGAGCAGTTCTTC. Its protein is CASSLPAVGARNEQFF. Variable domain in full (rest from reference TRBV11-2 and TRBJ2-1): EAGVAQSPRYKIIEKRQSVAFWCNPISGHATLYWYQQILGQGPKLLIQFQNNGVVDDSQLPKDRFSAERLKGVDSTLKIQPAKLEDSAVYLCASSLPAVGARNEQFFGPGTRLTVL.

The CDR3 spells CASSLYGRSGGQETQYF. Written as DNA, the CDR3 is TGTGCCAGCAGCTTGTATGGAAGGTCGGGGGGCCAAGAGACCCAGTACTTC. This rearrangement joins TRBV5-6 to TRBJ2-5; 7 bases match TRBD2. This CDR3 contains 17 residues. Germline V gene data show CDR1 as SGHDT and CDR2 as YYEEEE. V dropped 1 base and J dropped 1; count of bases not matched to a gene: 10.

The CDR3 reads CASSFDSYNSPLHF. Written as DNA, the CDR3 is TGTGCCAGCAGCTTCGACAGTTATAATTCACCCCTCCACTTT. V is TRBV7-9 and J is TRBJ1-6, with D perhaps matching TRBD1 (5 bases). Between the trimmed V and J ends, which lost 3 bases and 4 bases, there was a span of 7 bases. This CDR3 contains 14 residues. The germline gives CDR1 SEHNR, CDR2 FQNEAQ (reference sequence).

The chain employs TRBV12-3 or TRBV12-4 and TRBJ1-6; D gene unclear. The V end lost 7 bases, the J end lost 10 bases, and 11 bases lay between the germline ends. The CDR3 covers 12 residues. CDR3 sequence (DNA): TGTGCCAGCACCAATCGGGGATCACCCCTCCACTTT. Encoded protein: CASTNRGSPLHF.

In this sample, this clone turned up a few times. The rearrangement links TRBV28 to TRBJ1-6; TRBD1 agrees at 8 bases. CDR3 size: 14 residues. V was pared by 7 bases and J by 2 bases, with 1 base of the junction left unmatched. Germline V lookup: CDR1 MDHEN, CDR2 SYDVKM. CDR3 sequence: CASKTGAYNSPLHF. CDR3 nucleotide sequence: TGTGCCAGCAAGACAGGGGCCTATAATTCACCCCTCCACTTT.

In its sample, this clone was seen a few times. The chain joins TRBV3-1 (or the pseudogene TRBV3-2) to TRBJ2-4; 7 bases map to TRBD1. Germline V gene lookup returns CDR1 LGHDT and CDR2 YNNKEL (reference sequence). V dropped 3 bases and J dropped 0; count of bases not matched to a gene: 17. The CDR3 length is 20 residues. CDR3 bases: TGTGCCAGCAGCCAGCTCTCCGGGACAGCCAACTCCTTAGCCAAAAACATTCAGTACTTC. It encodes CASSQLSGTANSLAKNIQYF.